Listed here are 3 T cell receptor beta chains from one sample, sequenced in a study of OX40 agonist ivuxolimab in advanced cancers. The repertoire was sequenced with immunoSEQ multiplex PCR; TCRdb's copy has only in-frame clones and lacks some. The sample shows around 35,000 clones, approximately 86% of them seen only once. Source: CD4+ or CD8+ T cells sorted from blood, taken in a trial of the OX40 agonist ivuxolimab. Every receptor here comes from an adult with an advanced solid tumor such as melanoma, head and neck, liver or kidney cancer.

V usage is TRBV5-6 and J usage is TRBJ1-4; D might be TRBD1 (6 bases). The V gene lost 1 base and the J gene lost 7 bases, with 11 bases spanning the gap. Germline values: CDR1 SGHDT, CDR2 YYEEEE. The CDR3 extends over 14 amino acids. For the CDR3, the DNA is TGTGCCAGCAGCTTGTCCGGGGGGCCTGAAAAACTGTTTTTT. As protein: CASSLSGGPEKLFF.

This clone was recorded only once. V is TRBV27 and J is TRBJ1-4; D might be TRBD1 (5 bases). Germline CDR1 is MNHEY and CDR2 is SMNVEV (reference sequence). The CDR3 has 16 amino acids. Between the trimmed V and J ends, which lost 8 bases and 0 bases, there was a span of 16 bases. CDR3 loop: CASPTTAIPTNEKLFF. The CDR3 coding sequence is TGTGCCAGCCCTACGACAGCCATACCAACTAATGAAAAACTGTTTTTT.

This sequence joins TRBV19 and TRBJ1-5, with D possibly TRBD1 on 6 matching bases. The CDR3 has 15 residues. Germline V gene data show CDR1 as LNHDA and CDR2 as SQIVND (reference sequence). V lost 7 bases and J lost 0, with 13 bases in between. CDR3 sequence (DNA): TGTGCCAGTAAGGTGGGGGGCAATAGCAATCAGCCCCAGCATTTT. As protein: CASKVGGNSNQPQHF.